This is a list of T cell receptor beta chains from one sample in a study of CD8 T cells in Susac syndrome. TCRdb independently ran MiXCR on the immunoSEQ multiplex PCR reads; one entry per CDR3 protein. The sample has under 200,000 distinct CDR3 sequences, 85% to 95% seen once. The source material was CD8+ T cells from PBMCs. These receptors all stem from a human donor with Susac syndrome. The CDR3 runs from the conserved cysteine through the conserved F or W. Fields, in order: clone size, J gene, V gene, D gene, CDR3 DNA, CDR3 protein. The D gene is left open where the match is weak. Clone size, where shown, is once, few, many, or a class for clones that have expanded.

abundance: few
j_gene: TRBJ2-7
v_gene: TRBV9
d_gene: .
CDR3nt: TGTGCCAGCAGCGTAGGTGAGGCCTACGAGCAGTACTTC
CDR3aa: CASSVGEAYEQYF

abundance: .
j_gene: TRBJ2-1
v_gene: TRBV4-1
d_gene: TRBD2
CDR3nt: TGCGCCAGCAGCCATTCACTAGCGGGGAGCTCCTACAATGAGCAGTTCTTC
CDR3aa: CASSHSLAGSSYNEQFF

abundance: .
j_gene: TRBJ2-2
v_gene: TRBV5-4
d_gene: TRBD2
CDR3nt: TGTGCCAGCAGCTTCCGGGGGGGAACCGGGGAGCTGTTTTTT
CDR3aa: CASSFRGGTGELFF

abundance: .
j_gene: TRBJ1-1
v_gene: TRBV9
d_gene: .
CDR3nt: TGTGCCAGCAGCACCTCAGGGCACACTGAAGCTTTCTTT
CDR3aa: CASSTSGHTEAFF

abundance: .
j_gene: TRBJ2-7
v_gene: TRBV3-1
d_gene: .
CDR3nt: TGTGCCAGCAGCGGACTTCCTTCCGAGCAGTACTTC
CDR3aa: CASSGLPSEQYF

abundance: .
j_gene: TRBJ2-3
v_gene: TRBV11-2
d_gene: TRBD2
CDR3nt: TGTGCCAGCAGCTCAGCAACTCCGGGACTAGCGGGGGACACAGATACGCAGTATTTT
CDR3aa: CASSSATPGLAGDTDTQYF

abundance: .
j_gene: TRBJ2-7
v_gene: TRBV6-5
d_gene: .
CDR3nt: TGTGCCAGCAGCCCCGACATCTTCACCTACGAGCAGTACTTC
CDR3aa: CASSPDIFTYEQYF

abundance: .
j_gene: TRBJ1-5
v_gene: TRBV25-1
d_gene: TRBD1
CDR3nt: TGTGCCAGCAAGACAGGGTCACAGCCCCAGCATTTT
CDR3aa: CASKTGSQPQHF

abundance: .
j_gene: TRBJ1-3
v_gene: TRBV7-8
d_gene: TRBD1
CDR3nt: TGTGCCAGCAGCCAGGACAGGGGCTCTGGAAACACCATATATTTT
CDR3aa: CASSQDRGSGNTIYF

abundance: .
j_gene: TRBJ1-2
v_gene: TRBV20-1
d_gene: .
CDR3nt: TGCAGTGCTAGGGCTACAGTCGGTCTCGGTGGCTACACCTTC
CDR3aa: CSARATVGLGGYTF

abundance: .
j_gene: TRBJ2-7
v_gene: TRBV20-1
d_gene: TRBD1
CDR3nt: TGCAGTGCTACGGACAGGGGGGACGAGCAGTACTTC
CDR3aa: CSATDRGDEQYF

abundance: .
j_gene: TRBJ1-5
v_gene: TRBV11-2
d_gene: TRBD1
CDR3nt: TGTGCCAGCAGCCAGGGGACAGGGTTTGGCAATCAGCCCCAGCATTTT
CDR3aa: CASSQGTGFGNQPQHF

abundance: once
j_gene: TRBJ1-5
v_gene: TRBV20-1
d_gene: .
CDR3nt: TGCAGTGCTAGAGCTATCTTCGGGGACGTAAGAGATCAGCCCCAGCATTTT
CDR3aa: CSARAIFGDVRDQPQHF

abundance: .
j_gene: TRBJ2-5
v_gene: TRBV4-1
d_gene: TRBD1
CDR3nt: TGCGCCAGCAGCCAAGAAGTTCGCGTTCAGGGGGCGCGGGAGACCCAGTACTTC
CDR3aa: CASSQEVRVQGARETQYF

abundance: .
j_gene: TRBJ1-5
v_gene: TRBV2
d_gene: TRBD1
CDR3nt: TGTGCCAGCAGCCCAGTACAGGGGAAGCCCCAGCATTTT
CDR3aa: CASSPVQGKPQHF

abundance: .
j_gene: TRBJ1-1
v_gene: TRBV7-9
d_gene: .
CDR3nt: TGTGCCAGCAGCTCGCCGGGACCGAACACTGAAGCTTTCTTT
CDR3aa: CASSSPGPNTEAFF

abundance: .
j_gene: TRBJ1-3
v_gene: TRBV12-3/TRBV12-4
d_gene: TRBD1
CDR3nt: TGTGCCAGCAGCCCCCTGGACAGGGTATGGGGAAACACCATATATTTT
CDR3aa: CASSPLDRVWGNTIYF

abundance: .
j_gene: TRBJ1-6
v_gene: TRBV20-1
d_gene: .
CDR3nt: TGCAGTGCTAGAGGGACAGATAATTCACCCCTCCACTTT
CDR3aa: CSARGTDNSPLHF

abundance: .
j_gene: TRBJ2-5
v_gene: TRBV4-2
d_gene: TRBD2
CDR3nt: TGTGCCAGCAGCCAAGGGCGGGAGTTCCCAGAGACCCAGTACTTC
CDR3aa: CASSQGREFPETQYF

abundance: .
j_gene: TRBJ1-6
v_gene: TRBV3-1
d_gene: .
CDR3nt: TGTGCCAGCAGCCAAGGATCGGGGTCGGAATCACCCCTCCACTTT
CDR3aa: CASSQGSGSESPLHF

abundance: .
j_gene: TRBJ1-5
v_gene: TRBV27
d_gene: .
CDR3nt: TGTGCCAGCAGTTTCCCAGGGACTAGCAATCAGCCCCAGCATTTT
CDR3aa: CASSFPGTSNQPQHF

abundance: .
j_gene: TRBJ2-2
v_gene: TRBV5-6
d_gene: TRBD2
CDR3nt: TGTGCCAGCAGCCGGACTAGCATGGCCGGGGAGCTGTTTTTT
CDR3aa: CASSRTSMAGELFF

abundance: .
j_gene: TRBJ1-2
v_gene: TRBV27
d_gene: TRBD1
CDR3nt: TGTGCCAGCAGGTCCGGGACAGGGGTGAACTATGGCTACACCTTC
CDR3aa: CASRSGTGVNYGYTF

abundance: .
j_gene: TRBJ1-1
v_gene: TRBV2
d_gene: TRBD1
CDR3nt: TGTGCCACCCAGGACAGGGAGAACACTGAAGCTTTCTTT
CDR3aa: CATQDRENTEAFF

abundance: .
j_gene: TRBJ2-7
v_gene: TRBV11-2
d_gene: TRBD2
CDR3nt: TGTGCCAGCAGCTTAGGGACTAGCGGGAGGGGGGCCGAGCAGTACTTC
CDR3aa: CASSLGTSGRGAEQYF

abundance: .
j_gene: TRBJ2-4
v_gene: TRBV27
d_gene: .
CDR3nt: TGTGCCAGCAGCAGACAGCCAAGCAACATTCAGTACTTC
CDR3aa: CASSRQPSNIQYF

abundance: .
j_gene: TRBJ2-2
v_gene: TRBV6-1
d_gene: .
CDR3nt: TGTGCCAGCAGCCCATACGGTGGGGGGGCCCACACCGGGGAGCTGTTTTTT
CDR3aa: CASSPYGGGAHTGELFF

abundance: .
j_gene: TRBJ1-1
v_gene: TRBV29-1
d_gene: .
CDR3nt: TGCAGTGCTGGAAGGGGCGAGCCTGATGCTTTCTTT
CDR3aa: CSAGRGEPDAFF

abundance: .
j_gene: TRBJ2-2
v_gene: TRBV9
d_gene: .
CDR3nt: TGTGCCAGCAGCCCCTTCCCCGGGGAGCTGTTTTTT
CDR3aa: CASSPFPGELFF

abundance: .
j_gene: TRBJ1-6
v_gene: TRBV29-1
d_gene: TRBD1
CDR3nt: TGCAGCGTGGCCGGGACAGGGCGCCTAATTGCTTCACCCCTCCACTTT
CDR3aa: CSVAGTGRLIASPLHF

abundance: .
j_gene: TRBJ1-1
v_gene: TRBV3-1
d_gene: TRBD1
CDR3nt: TGTGCCAGCAGCCCGTCGGGACAGCGGGCCCCTGAAGCTTTCTTT
CDR3aa: CASSPSGQRAPEAFF

abundance: .
j_gene: TRBJ1-5
v_gene: TRBV23-1
d_gene: .
CDR3nt: TGCGCCAGCAGTCATTCTGGTAGTCTTGGCAATCAGCCCCAGCATTTT
CDR3aa: CASSHSGSLGNQPQHF

abundance: .
j_gene: TRBJ1-1
v_gene: TRBV2
d_gene: .
CDR3nt: TGTGCCAGCAGTGAAGCGTCCCTGAACACTGAAGCTTTCTTT
CDR3aa: CASSEASLNTEAFF

abundance: .
j_gene: TRBJ1-2
v_gene: TRBV30
d_gene: .
CDR3nt: TGTGCCTGGAGACGGGATTTCTATGGCTACACCTTC
CDR3aa: CAWRRDFYGYTF

abundance: .
j_gene: TRBJ2-5
v_gene: TRBV3-1
d_gene: .
CDR3nt: TGTGCCAGCAGCCACGAACTTGGGGAGACCCAGTACTTC
CDR3aa: CASSHELGETQYF

abundance: .
j_gene: TRBJ1-6
v_gene: TRBV12-3/TRBV12-4
d_gene: .
CDR3nt: TGTGCCAGCAGACCAAAACAGGGATTGAATTCACCCCTCCACTTT
CDR3aa: CASRPKQGLNSPLHF

abundance: once
j_gene: TRBJ2-7
v_gene: TRBV2
d_gene: TRBD2
CDR3nt: TGTGCCAGCAGTCCCCTTCGGACTAGCGCGGACTACGAGCAGTACTTC
CDR3aa: CASSPLRTSADYEQYF

abundance: .
j_gene: TRBJ2-1
v_gene: TRBV13
d_gene: TRBD2
CDR3nt: TGTGCCAGCAGCAGTACAGCGGGGCGGGGGGGCTTTGGTGAGCAGTTCTTC
CDR3aa: CASSSTAGRGGFGEQFF

abundance: .
j_gene: TRBJ1-2
v_gene: TRBV7-9
d_gene: .
CDR3nt: TGTGCCAGCAGCTTCGAAACCGTGGGGGGCGACTACACCTTC
CDR3aa: CASSFETVGGDYTF

abundance: .
j_gene: TRBJ1-4
v_gene: TRBV12-3/TRBV12-4
d_gene: .
CDR3nt: TGTGCCAGCAGTTCCCCCCTGACAACTAATGAAAAACTGTTTTTT
CDR3aa: CASSSPLTTNEKLFF

abundance: .
j_gene: TRBJ1-5
v_gene: TRBV4-1
d_gene: .
CDR3nt: TGCGCCAGCAGCCAAGATTATCTTTCTAATCAGCCCCAGCATTTT
CDR3aa: CASSQDYLSNQPQHF

abundance: .
j_gene: TRBJ2-7
v_gene: TRBV2
d_gene: .
CDR3nt: TGTGCCAGCAGTGAAGTGGGGGCCTACGAGCAGTACTTC
CDR3aa: CASSEVGAYEQYF

abundance: .
j_gene: TRBJ2-5
v_gene: TRBV7-8
d_gene: .
CDR3nt: TGTGCCAGCACACTGATGATGCCAGGCGAATACCAAGAGACCCAGTACTTC
CDR3aa: CASTLMMPGEYQETQYF

abundance: few
j_gene: TRBJ2-7
v_gene: TRBV6-5
d_gene: TRBD1
CDR3nt: TGTGCCAGCAGGGGACAGGGCCTCTCCTACGAGCAGTACTTC
CDR3aa: CASRGQGLSYEQYF

abundance: .
j_gene: TRBJ1-5
v_gene: TRBV12-5
d_gene: .
CDR3nt: TGTGCTAGTGGTTTCAGATGGGGCTGGGGTAAAGATCAGCCCCAGCATTTT
CDR3aa: CASGFRWGWGKDQPQHF

abundance: once
j_gene: TRBJ2-7
v_gene: TRBV13
d_gene: .
CDR3nt: TGTGCCAGCACCCTCGCGAGGACCGTGGCAAGCGAGCAGTACTTC
CDR3aa: CASTLARTVASEQYF

abundance: .
j_gene: TRBJ1-6
v_gene: TRBV9
d_gene: .
CDR3nt: TGTGCCAGCAGCGTAGATGGATCCCCTAATTCACCCCTCCACTTT
CDR3aa: CASSVDGSPNSPLHF

abundance: .
j_gene: TRBJ1-2
v_gene: TRBV27
d_gene: .
CDR3nt: TGTGCCAGCAGTTTAGTAGGGAGTTTGGATGGCTACACCTTC
CDR3aa: CASSLVGSLDGYTF

abundance: .
j_gene: TRBJ2-1
v_gene: TRBV30
d_gene: .
CDR3nt: TGTGCCTGGAGCCCCTTCGGGGCAAATGAGCAGTTCTTC
CDR3aa: CAWSPFGANEQFF

abundance: .
j_gene: TRBJ2-7
v_gene: TRBV19
d_gene: .
CDR3nt: TGTGCCAGTAGTTCACAGAATTACGAGCAGTACTTC
CDR3aa: CASSSQNYEQYF

abundance: .
j_gene: TRBJ1-5
v_gene: TRBV6-5
d_gene: .
CDR3nt: TGTGCCAGCAGACGCACGGGGATCGGTCAGCCCCAGCATTTT
CDR3aa: CASRRTGIGQPQHF

abundance: .
j_gene: TRBJ2-1
v_gene: TRBV29-1
d_gene: TRBD2
CDR3nt: TGCAGCGCCCTGAGCGGGGGGCTCCCCCGCTACAATGAGCAGTTCTTC
CDR3aa: CSALSGGLPRYNEQFF

abundance: .
j_gene: TRBJ1-2
v_gene: TRBV12-3/TRBV12-4
d_gene: TRBD1
CDR3nt: TGTGCCAGCAGTTCCCTGGGACAGATCCATGGCTACACCTTC
CDR3aa: CASSSLGQIHGYTF